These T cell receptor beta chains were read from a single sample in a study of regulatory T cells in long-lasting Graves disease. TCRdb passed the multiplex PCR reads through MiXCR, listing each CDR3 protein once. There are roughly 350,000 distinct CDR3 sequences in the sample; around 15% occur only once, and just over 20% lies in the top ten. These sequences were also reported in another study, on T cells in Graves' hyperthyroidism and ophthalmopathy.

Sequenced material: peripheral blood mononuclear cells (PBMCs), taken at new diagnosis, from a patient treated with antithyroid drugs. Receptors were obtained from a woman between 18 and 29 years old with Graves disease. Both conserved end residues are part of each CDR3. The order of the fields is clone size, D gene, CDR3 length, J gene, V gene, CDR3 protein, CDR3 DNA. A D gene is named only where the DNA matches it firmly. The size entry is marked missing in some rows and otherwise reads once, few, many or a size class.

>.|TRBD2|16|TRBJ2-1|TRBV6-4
CASSVTGTSGMDEQFF
TGTGCCAGCAGTGTAACCGGGACTAGCGGAATGGATGAGCAGTTCTTC
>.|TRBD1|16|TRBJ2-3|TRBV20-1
CSARRSGTGRGDTQYF
TGCAGTGCTAGACGCTCCGGGACAGGACGAGGAGATACGCAGTATTTT
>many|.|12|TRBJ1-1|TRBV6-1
CASITRRGGAFF
TGTGCCAGCATCACCCGTCGGGGGGGTGCTTTCTTT
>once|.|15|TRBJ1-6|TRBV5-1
CASNRDGGRYSPLHF
TGCGCCAGCAACAGGGACGGCGGCAGGTATTCACCCCTCCACTTT
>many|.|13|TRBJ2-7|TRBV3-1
CASSSTVGYEQYF
TGTGCCAGCAGCTCTACCGTCGGCTACGAGCAGTACTTC
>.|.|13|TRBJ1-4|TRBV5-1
CASSPAGIEKLFF
TGCGCCAGCAGCCCCGCGGGGATTGAAAAACTGTTTTTT
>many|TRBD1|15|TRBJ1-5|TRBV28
CASSWGQGSNQPQHF
TGTGCCAGCAGCTGGGGACAGGGAAGCAATCAGCCCCAGCATTTT
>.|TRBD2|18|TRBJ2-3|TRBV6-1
CASSEAYVGLAFTDTQYF
TGTGCCAGCAGTGAAGCCTATGTCGGACTAGCTTTCACAGATACGCAGTATTTT
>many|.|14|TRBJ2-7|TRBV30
CAWRGPMGIYEQYF
TGTGCCTGGAGAGGCCCTATGGGGATCTACGAGCAGTACTTC
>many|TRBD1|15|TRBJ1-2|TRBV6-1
CASSRQGDSRVGYTF
TGTGCCAGCAGTCGCCAGGGGGACAGCCGAGTCGGCTACACCTTC
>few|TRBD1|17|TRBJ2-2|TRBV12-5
CASGWIMGQGVFGELFF
TGTGCTAGTGGTTGGATAATGGGACAGGGGGTTTTCGGGGAGCTGTTTTTT
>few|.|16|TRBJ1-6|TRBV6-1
CASSEDNLGGNSPLHF
TGTGCCAGCAGTGAAGACAACTTAGGTGGTAATTCACCCCTCCACTTT
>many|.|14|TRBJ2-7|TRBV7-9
CASSSVQGPHEQYF
TGTGCCAGCAGCTCCGTACAGGGCCCCCACGAGCAGTACTTC
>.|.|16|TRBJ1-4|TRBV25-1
CASSPRGGTANEKLFF
TGTGCCAGCAGCCCACGGGGGGGCACAGCTAATGAAAAACTGTTTTTT
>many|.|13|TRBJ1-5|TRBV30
CAWGRQDNQPQHF
TGTGCCTGGGGACGACAGGACAATCAGCCCCAGCATTTT
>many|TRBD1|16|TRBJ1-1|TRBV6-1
CASSPGQGVRGTEAFF
TGTGCCAGCAGTCCGGGACAGGGCGTCAGAGGCACTGAAGCTTTCTTT
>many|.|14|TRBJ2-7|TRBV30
CAWSWGGGAYEQYF
TGTGCCTGGAGTTGGGGCGGCGGAGCCTACGAGCAGTACTTC
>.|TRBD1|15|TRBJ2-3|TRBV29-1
CSVLGGTGSQDTQYF
TGCAGCGTCCTCGGCGGGACAGGGTCACAAGATACGCAGTATTTT
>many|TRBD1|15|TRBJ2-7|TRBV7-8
CASSTRQGASYEQYF
TGTGCCAGCAGCACCCGACAGGGGGCCTCCTACGAGCAGTACTTC
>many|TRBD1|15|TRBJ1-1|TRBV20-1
CSASRGGQGVAEAFF
TGCAGTGCTAGTAGGGGGGGACAGGGGGTCGCTGAAGCTTTCTTT
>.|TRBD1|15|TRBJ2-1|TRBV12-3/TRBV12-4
CASSSTGTGFNEQFF
TGTGCCAGCAGTTCGACCGGGACAGGGTTCAATGAGCAGTTCTTC
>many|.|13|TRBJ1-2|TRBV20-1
CSAWDPSNYGYTF
TGCAGTGCTTGGGACCCAAGTAACTATGGCTACACCTTC
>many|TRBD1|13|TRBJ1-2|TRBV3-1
CASTGQGNYGYTF
TGTGCCAGCACGGGACAGGGAAACTATGGCTACACCTTC
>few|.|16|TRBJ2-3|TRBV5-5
CASTLRGGGSTDTQYF
TGTGCCAGCACCCTTCGCGGAGGGGGGAGCACAGATACGCAGTATTTT
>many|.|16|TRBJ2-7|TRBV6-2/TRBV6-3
CASSRTHPYWGYEQYF
TGTGCCAGCAGTCGTACCCACCCGTACTGGGGCTACGAGCAGTACTTC
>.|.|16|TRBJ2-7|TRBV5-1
CASSPPPTGPTYEQYF
TGCGCCAGCAGCCCCCCCCCGACAGGCCCTACCTACGAGCAGTACTTC
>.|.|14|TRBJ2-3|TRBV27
CASSFSGGTDTQYF
TGTGCCAGCAGTTTTTCAGGGGGCACAGATACGCAGTATTTT